The TCR beta chain under discussion was sequenced for a study of shared clonotypes between healthy human individuals. Naive-designated CD8 cells lacked CD45RO, were positively enriched for CCR7, and omitted terminally differentiated effector memory CD45RA+ cells. Clones were read by immunoSEQ multiplex PCR, and TCRdb kept only the in-frame ones, dropping some. Among millions of clones listed, about 92% were seen once. CDR1 is MNHEY, CDR2 SMNVEV, per germline (reference sequence). The CDR3 is made up of 13 amino acids. V was shortened by 6 bases and J by 6 bases, with 11 bases between the two germline ends.

This chain uses TRBV27 with TRBJ2-2; D remains ambiguous. The sequence was obtained from a man aged 18 to 35 in good health. Some clones in this sample may be carry-over from other donors' samples. The sample taken for sequencing was naive CD8+ T cells from PBMCs. CDR3 residues: CASSFAVAGELFF. As DNA, the CDR3 is TGTGCCAGCAGCTTTGCGGTCGCCGGGGAGCTGTTTTTT.